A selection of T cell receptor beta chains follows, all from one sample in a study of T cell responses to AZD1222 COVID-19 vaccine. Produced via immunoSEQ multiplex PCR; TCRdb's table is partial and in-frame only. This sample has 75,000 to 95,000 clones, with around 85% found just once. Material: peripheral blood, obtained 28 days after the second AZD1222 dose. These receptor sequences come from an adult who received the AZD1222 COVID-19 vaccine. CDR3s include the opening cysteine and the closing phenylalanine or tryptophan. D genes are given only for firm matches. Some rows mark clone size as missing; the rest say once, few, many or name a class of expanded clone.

TGTGCCAGCAGCGTATCCGGGACAGGGGGCAGTGAGCAGTTCTTC	CASSVSGTGGSEQFF	-	TRBV9	TRBJ2-1	TRBD1
TGTGCCAGCAGTTACAGCCAGGGCCCGTACGAGCAGTACTTC	CASSYSQGPYEQYF	once	TRBV6-2/TRBV6-3	TRBJ2-7	-
TGTGCCAGCAGCTTAAACTCCTTTATAGAGCCCGTCGATGAGCAGTTCTTC	CASSLNSFIEPVDEQFF	-	TRBV11-2	TRBJ2-1	-
TGTGCCAGTAGTAGTTCCACCCTCGATAATCAGCCCCAGCATTTT	CASSSSTLDNQPQHF	-	TRBV19	TRBJ1-5	-
TGTGCCAGCAGCCCCCACCGGGACGTACTTTCTGGGGCCAACGTCCTGACTTTC	CASSPHRDVLSGANVLTF	-	TRBV9	TRBJ2-6	-
TGTGCCAGCAGTTTACAAACAAGGACCGAAAGCTACGAGCAGTACTTC	CASSLQTRTESYEQYF	-	TRBV27	TRBJ2-7	-
TGTGCCAGCAGATCCCCCGGGGGGGTCACCGGGGAGCTGTTTTTT	CASRSPGGVTGELFF	-	TRBV5-6	TRBJ2-2	TRBD2
TGTGCCAGCAGCAAATCCGCGGCCTACGAGCAGTACTTC	CASSKSAAYEQYF	-	TRBV21-1	TRBJ2-7	-
TGCAGCGCCGGCAGCTCGGTGGTTCCGTTCTTC	CSAGSSVVPFF	-	TRBV29-1	TRBJ2-1	-
TGTGCCAGCAGCGTGAACCTAGTGCAAGAGACCCAGTACTTC	CASSVNLVQETQYF	-	TRBV9	TRBJ2-5	-
TGTGCCAGCAGAGCGACAGAAATCTATGGCTACACCTTC	CASRATEIYGYTF	few	TRBV12-3/TRBV12-4	TRBJ1-2	-